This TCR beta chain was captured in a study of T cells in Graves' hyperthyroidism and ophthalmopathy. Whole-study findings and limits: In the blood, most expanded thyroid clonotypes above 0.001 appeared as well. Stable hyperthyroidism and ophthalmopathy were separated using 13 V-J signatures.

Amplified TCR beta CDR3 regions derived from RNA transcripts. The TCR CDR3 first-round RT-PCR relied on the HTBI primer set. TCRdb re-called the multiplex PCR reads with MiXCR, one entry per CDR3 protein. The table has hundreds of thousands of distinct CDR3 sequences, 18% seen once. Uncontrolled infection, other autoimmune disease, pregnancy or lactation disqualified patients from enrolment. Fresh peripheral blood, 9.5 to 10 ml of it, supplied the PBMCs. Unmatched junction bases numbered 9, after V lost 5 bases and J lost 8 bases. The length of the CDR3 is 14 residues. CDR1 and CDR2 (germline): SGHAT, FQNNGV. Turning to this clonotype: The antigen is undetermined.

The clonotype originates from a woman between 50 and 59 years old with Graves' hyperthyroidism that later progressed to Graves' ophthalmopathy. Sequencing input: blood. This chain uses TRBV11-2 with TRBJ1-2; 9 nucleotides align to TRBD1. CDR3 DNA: TGTGCCAGCAGCGTCGTTGGGACAGGGCCAGGCTACACCTTC. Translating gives CASSVVGTGPGYTF.